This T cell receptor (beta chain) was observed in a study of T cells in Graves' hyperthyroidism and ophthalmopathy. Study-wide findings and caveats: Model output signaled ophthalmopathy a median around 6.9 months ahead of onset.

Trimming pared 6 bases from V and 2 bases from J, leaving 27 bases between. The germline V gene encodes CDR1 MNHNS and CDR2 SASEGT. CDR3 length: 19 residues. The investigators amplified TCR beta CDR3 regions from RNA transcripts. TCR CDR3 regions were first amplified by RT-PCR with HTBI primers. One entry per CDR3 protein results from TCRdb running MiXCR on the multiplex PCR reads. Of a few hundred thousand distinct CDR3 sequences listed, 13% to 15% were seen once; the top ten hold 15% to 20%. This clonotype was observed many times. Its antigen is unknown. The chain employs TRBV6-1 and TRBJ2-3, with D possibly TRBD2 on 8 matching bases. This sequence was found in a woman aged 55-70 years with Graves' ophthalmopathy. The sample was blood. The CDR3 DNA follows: TGTGCCAGCAGGGGACGGGACAGTCAGACTAGCGTTGCCACAGATACGCAGTATTTT. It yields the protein CASRGRDSQTSVATDTQYF.